The next 8 T cell receptor beta chains were all read from a single sample in a study of graft-versus-host responses after intestinal transplantation. Investigators treated the graft tissue so that it released intraepithelial and lamina propria lymphocytes. The table came from immunoSEQ multiplex PCR; TCRdb's copy has only in-frame clones and leaves some out. The sample lists 11,000 to 15,000 clones; 65% to 80% were seen once. This specimen consisted of ileum tissue, obtained approximately 27 days after intestinal transplant. These TCRs come from a human patient who received an intestinal transplant, so some T cells may come from the graft donor.

This chain connects TRBV6-1 to TRBJ2-3; D might be TRBD2 (6 bases). Looked up from germline, CDR1 is MNHNS and CDR2 is SASEGT. Trimming left V 5 bases short and J 4 bases short, with 10 bases between. This CDR3 has 13 amino acids. CDR3 sequence (DNA): TGTGCCAGCAGTAAGGGACTTTCAGATACGCAGTATTTT. This translates into CASSKGLSDTQYF.

This chain joins TRBV5-1 and TRBJ2-5; 11 nucleotides match TRBD2. Germline-derived CDR1 and CDR2 are SGHRS and YFSETQ. The V segment lost 5 bases and the J segment 4 bases; nucleotides outside the gene matches: 7. The CDR3 has 15 residues. The CDR3 region is CASSHSGGAGETQYF. As DNA, the CDR3 is TGCGCCAGCAGTCATAGCGGGGGGGCCGGAGAGACCCAGTACTTC.

In the case of this clone: Its ends do not fully match the called genes, so a read error is possible. This chain joins TRBV7-7 and TRBJ2-5, with a weak D call TRBD2 (5 bases). This CDR3 contains 14 residues. In germline, CDR1 is SSHAT, CDR2 FNYEAQ (reference sequence). In DNA, the CDR3 is TGTGCTAGCAGCTTCCTCCTCGGAGGAGAGACCCAGTACTTC. Its translation: CASSFLLGGETQYF.

This clone was seen once. The genes are TRBV7-2 and TRBJ1-1; 7 bases match TRBD1. Germline V gene data show CDR1 as SGHTA and CDR2 as FQGNSA. There are 14 residues in the CDR3. V shed 4 bases and J 4 bases; nucleotides not matched to a gene: 6. CDR3 sequence reads: CASSWKQGFTEAFF. DNA for the CDR3: TGTGCCAGCAGCTGGAAACAGGGGTTCACTGAAGCTTTCTTT. The full variable domain, in which reference TRBV7-2 and TRBJ1-1 provide the parts outside the CDR3, is GAGVSQSPSNKVTEKGKDVELRCDPISGHTALYWYRQSLGQGLEFLIYFQGNSAPDKSGLPSDRFSAERTGGSVSTLTIQRTQQEDSAVYLCASSWKQGFTEAFFGQGTRLTVV.

The rearrangement uses TRBV2 and TRBJ2-3; 7 bases align to TRBD2. The CDR3 has 15 amino acids. V trimming: 4 bases; J trimming: 6 bases; junction bases outside the gene matches: 10. Germline values: CDR1 SNHLY, CDR2 FYNNEI. CDR3 loop: CASSGDGGTGDTQYF. The CDR3 bases are TGTGCCAGCAGTGGGGACGGGGGGACCGGGGATACGCAGTATTTT.

This clone was observed a single time. The chain couples TRBV29-1 to TRBJ2-3; D call uncertain. Germline loops: CDR1 SQVTM, CDR2 ANQGSEA. The CDR3 totals 12 residues. Trimming left V 7 bases short and J 5 bases short, with 13 bases between. CDR3: CSESPDEDTQYF. CDR3 sequence (DNA): TGCAGCGAGAGCCCCGATGAAGATACGCAGTATTTT.

The rearrangement uses TRBV7-3 and TRBJ2-1, with 7 bases lining up with TRBD2. The V segment lost 1 base and the J segment 3 bases; nucleotides outside the gene matches: 3. The CDR3 spans 15 residues. CDR1 and CDR2 (germline): SGHTA, FQGTGA. This CDR3 reads CASSLRGGLYNEQFF. The CDR3 nucleotides are TGTGCCAGCAGCTTAAGGGGGGGACTCTACAATGAGCAGTTCTTC.

The sample holds a few counts of this clone. The rearrangement links TRBV7-2 to TRBJ2-7; TRBD2 agrees at 7 bases. Germline CDR1 reads SGHTA; CDR2 reads FQGNSA. The CDR3 loop spans 13 amino acids. Unmatched junction bases numbered 1, after V lost 1 base and J lost 4 bases. Written as DNA, the CDR3 is TGTGCCAGCAGCTTAGGGCGGGGGTACGAGCAGTACGTC. Residues: CASSLGRGYEQYV.